The 15 T cell receptor beta chains below all came from one sample that was sequenced in a study of OX40 agonist ivuxolimab in advanced cancers. The data were produced by immunoSEQ multiplex PCR, yet TCRdb's version contains in-frame clones alone and is incomplete. The sample has around 60,000 clones, 91% seen once. The sequences come from CD4+ or CD8+ T cells sorted from blood, collected in a trial of the OX40 agonist ivuxolimab. These receptors originate from an adult with an advanced solid tumor such as melanoma, head and neck, liver or kidney cancer.

The rearrangement uses TRBV7-6 and TRBJ2-1, with TRBD1 identical over 8 bases. Per germline, CDR1 SGHVS and CDR2 FNYEAQ. The CDR3 is made up of 14 amino acids. V lost 5 bases to trimming and J lost 7 bases; unmatched junction nucleotides: 7. Written as DNA, the CDR3 is TGTGCCAGCAGCCCCAGACAGGGGTGGAATGAGCAGTTCTTC. Translation gives CASSPRQGWNEQFF.

V usage is TRBV9 and J usage is TRBJ1-2, with unresolved D. The CDR3 is 13 residues long. V lost 3 bases to trimming and J lost 5 bases, with 11 bases between them. CDR1 is SGDLS and CDR2 is YYNGEE in the germline V gene. The CDR3 nucleotides are TGTGCCAGCAGCGCCCCGGACCCTTATGGCTACACCTTC. Its translation is CASSAPDPYGYTF.

This clone has a single count. The V call is TRBV7-3, the J call TRBJ2-1, with D possibly matching TRBD2 (5 bases). Per the germline V gene, CDR1 is SGHTA and CDR2 is FQGTGA. CDR3 length equals 16 residues. The germline V and J ends were trimmed by 1 base and 0 bases, with 10 bases remaining between them. The CDR3 DNA reads TGTGCCAGCAGCTTAATGGCGGGCAGCTCCTACAATGAGCAGTTCTTC. As protein: CASSLMAGSSYNEQFF.

The CDR3 DNA follows: TGTGCCAGCAGACTAGCGGGAGGACCCCTCAATGAGCAGTTCTTC. Amino acid sequence: CASRLAGGPLNEQFF. The rearrangement joins TRBV2 to TRBJ2-1; 12 bases match TRBD2. The CDR3 length is 15 residues. Losses at the gene ends were 6 bases for V and 6 bases for J; bases not matched to a gene: 6. Germline CDR1 SNHLY, CDR2 FYNNEI.

The chain carries TRBV4-1 and TRBJ2-7; D perhaps matches TRBD2 (6 bases). This CDR3 region has 13 residues. Germline values: CDR1 MGHRA, CDR2 YSYEKL. Deletions cut 3 bases from V and 2 bases from J, with 8 bases between. The CDR3 DNA is TGCGCCAGCAGCCAGGGACTCGCCTACGAGCAGTACTTC. This sequence encodes CASSQGLAYEQYF.

The J gene is TRBJ2-7, the V gene TRBV11-3; no reliable D call. The CDR3 covers 12 residues. Trimming shortened V by 2 bases and J by 6 bases, and 8 bases separated the two germline ends. CDR1 and CDR2 (germline): SGHNT, YENEEA. As DNA, the CDR3 is TGTGCCAGCAGCTTAAGTTCGGTCGAGCAGTACTTC. As protein: CASSLSSVEQYF. The whole variable domain, remainder taken from reference TRBV11-3 and TRBJ2-7, is EAGVVQSPRYKIIEKKQPVAFWCNPISGHNTLYWYLQNLGQGPELLIRYENEEAVDDSQLPKDRFSAERLKGVDSTLKIQPAELGDSAVYLCASSLSSVEQYFGPGTRLTVT.

This rearrangement joins TRBV7-9 to TRBJ1-4; TRBD1 might be the D (6 bases). Germline V gene sequence: CDR1 SEHNR, CDR2 FQNEAQ (reference sequence). With 3 bases removed from V and 0 bases from J, the gap between germline ends came to 20 bases. The CDR3 totals 19 residues. The CDR3 DNA sequence: TGTGCCAGCAGCTTGGTGGGGGGCGCACAGCCTGCAACTAATGAAAAACTGTTTTTT. Amino acids: CASSLVGGAQPATNEKLFF. Combining the CDR3 with reference TRBV7-9 and TRBJ1-4 gives the whole variable domain DTGVSQNPRHKITKRGQNVTFRCDPISEHNRLYWYRQTLGQGPEFLTYFQNEAQLEKSRLLSDRFSAERPKGSFSTLEIQRTEQGDSAMYLCASSLVGGAQPATNEKLFFGSGTQLSVL.

The rearrangement uses TRBV14 and TRBJ2-5, with TRBD1 identical over 8 bases. CDR3 size: 17 residues. Germline CDR1 and CDR2: SGHDN and FVKESK. V was pared by 0 bases and J by 0 bases, with 6 bases of the junction left unmatched. DNA for the CDR3: TGTGCCAGCAGCCAAGATTGGACAGGGACGAACCAAGAGACCCAGTACTTC. It specifies CASSQDWTGTNQETQYF.

J is TRBJ2-2 and V is TRBV2; 14 bases map to TRBD2. This CDR3 region has 16 residues. The trim removed 2 bases at V and 8 bases at J, leaving 4 bases unmatched. The germline CDR1 and CDR2 sequences are SNHLY and FYNNEI. The CDR3 spells CASSEPGLAGEGELFF. The CDR3 DNA reads as TGTGCCAGCAGTGAACCGGGACTAGCGGGAGAAGGGGAGCTGTTTTTT.

The chain carries TRBV6-6 and TRBJ1-5, with unresolved D. CDR1 and CDR2 (germline): MNHNY, SVGAGI (reference sequence). V lost 0 bases to trimming and J lost 15 bases, with 15 bases between them. This CDR3 region has 13 residues. The CDR3 sequence: CASSYSSADIPHF. The CDR3 region has the DNA TGTGCCAGCAGTTACTCGAGCGCCGATATCCCGCATTTT.

The rearrangement joins TRBV21-1 to TRBJ2-5; the table names TRBD2, a call not compared with the DNA. TRBV21-1 represents a pseudogene. This CDR3 spans 15 amino acids. The CDR3 protein is CASSKVQGGQETQYF. The DNA of the CDR3 is TGTGCCAGCAGCAAAGTTCAGGGAGGCCAAGAGACCCAGTACTTC.

V and J are TRBV29-1 and TRBJ2-5, with D unclear. The CDR3 totals 13 residues. Trimming cost V 3 bases and J 5 bases, with 13 bases left between them. CDR1 is SQVTM and CDR2 is ANQGSEA in the germline V gene. CDR3 in amino acids: CSVDFGLDETQYF. The DNA of the CDR3 is TGCAGCGTTGATTTCGGGCTGGATGAGACCCAGTACTTC. Looking up the rest from reference TRBV29-1 and TRBJ2-5 gives the full variable domain: SAVISQKPSRDICQRGTSLTIQCQVDSQVTMMFWYRQQPGQSLTLIATANQGSEATYESGFVIDKFPISRPNLTFSTLTVSNMSPEDSSIYLCSVDFGLDETQYFGPGTRLLVL.

The chain recombines TRBV29-1 with TRBJ2-2; TRBD2 matches at 16 bases. Germline trimming cut 4 bases from V and 1 base from J; bases unmatched to any gene: 6. CDR3 length: 18 amino acids. In germline, CDR1 is SQVTM, CDR2 ANQGSEA. CDR3 region: CSVAGLAGGTVNTGELFF. The CDR3 nucleotides read TGCAGCGTTGCGGGACTAGCGGGAGGGACCGTGAACACCGGGGAGCTGTTTTTT.

The rearrangement joins TRBV5-1 to TRBJ2-3, with 7 bases that match TRBD1. CDR3 length: 12 residues. V was pared by 3 bases and J by 5 bases, with 0 bases of the junction left unmatched. Germline V gene sequence: CDR1 SGHRS, CDR2 YFSETQ. The CDR3: CASSSGGDTQYF. CDR3 in DNA: TGCGCCAGCAGCTCAGGGGGAGATACGCAGTATTTT.

As DNA, the CDR3 is TGTGCCAGCAGTTGGGGAGGGGAGACAGGGGTTGATGACGGTGGCTACACCTTC. Encoded protein: CASSWGGETGVDDGGYTF. This chain connects TRBV2 to TRBJ1-2; 8 bases map to TRBD1. After removal of 5 bases from V and 7 bases from J, the junction contained 21 bases not matched to a gene. The CDR3 sequence is 18 residues long. Germline loops: CDR1 SNHLY, CDR2 FYNNEI.